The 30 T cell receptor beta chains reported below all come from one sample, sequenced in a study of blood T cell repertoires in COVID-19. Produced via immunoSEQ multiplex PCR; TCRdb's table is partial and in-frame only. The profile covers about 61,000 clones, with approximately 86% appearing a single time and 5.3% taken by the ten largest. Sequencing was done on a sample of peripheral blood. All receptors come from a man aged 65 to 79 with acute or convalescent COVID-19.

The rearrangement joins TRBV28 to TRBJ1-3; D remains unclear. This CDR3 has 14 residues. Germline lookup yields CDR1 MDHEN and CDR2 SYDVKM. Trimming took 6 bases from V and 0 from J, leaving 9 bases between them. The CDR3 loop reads CASRNSLSGNTIYF. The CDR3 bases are TGTGCCAGCAGGAACAGTCTCTCTGGAAACACCATATATTTT.

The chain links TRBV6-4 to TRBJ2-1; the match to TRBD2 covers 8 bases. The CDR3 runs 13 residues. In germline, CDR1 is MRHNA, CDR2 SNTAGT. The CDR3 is CGTRGGAYNEQFF. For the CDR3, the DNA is TGTGGAACCCGGGGGGGGGCCTACAATGAGCAGTTCTTC.

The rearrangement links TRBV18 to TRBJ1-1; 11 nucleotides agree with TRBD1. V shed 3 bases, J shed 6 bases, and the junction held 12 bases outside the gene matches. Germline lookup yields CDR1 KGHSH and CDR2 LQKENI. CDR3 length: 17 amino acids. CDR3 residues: CASSPVYGTGGYAEAFF. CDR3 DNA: TGTGCCAGCTCACCGGTCTACGGGACAGGGGGATATGCTGAAGCTTTCTTT. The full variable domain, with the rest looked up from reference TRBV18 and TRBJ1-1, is NAGVMQNPRHLVRRRGQEARLRCSPMKGHSHVYWYRQLPEEGLKFMVYLQKENIIDESGMPKERFSAEFPKEGPSILRIQQVVRGDSAAYFCASSPVYGTGGYAEAFFGQGTRLTVV.

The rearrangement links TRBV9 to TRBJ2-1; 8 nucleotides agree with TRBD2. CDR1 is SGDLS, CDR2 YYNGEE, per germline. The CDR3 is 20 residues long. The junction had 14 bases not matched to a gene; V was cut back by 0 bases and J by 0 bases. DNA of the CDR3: TGTGCCAGCAGCGTAGCCGGGACTAGAAGGCCCACCGACTCCTACAATGAGCAGTTCTTC. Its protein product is CASSVAGTRRPTDSYNEQFF.

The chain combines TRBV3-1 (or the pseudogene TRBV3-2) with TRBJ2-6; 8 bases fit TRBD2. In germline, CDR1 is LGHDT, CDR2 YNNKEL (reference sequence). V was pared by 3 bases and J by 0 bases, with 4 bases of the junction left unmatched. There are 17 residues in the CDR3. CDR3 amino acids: CASSQRGAHSGANVLTF. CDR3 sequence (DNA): TGTGCCAGCAGCCAGCGGGGGGCCCACTCTGGGGCCAACGTCCTGACTTTC.

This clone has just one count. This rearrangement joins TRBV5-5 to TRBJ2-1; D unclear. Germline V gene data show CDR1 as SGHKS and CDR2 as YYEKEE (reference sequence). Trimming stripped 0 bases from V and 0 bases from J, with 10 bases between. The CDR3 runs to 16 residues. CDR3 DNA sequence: TGTGCCAGCAGCTTGGCCACCTCTAGCTCCTACAATGAGCAGTTCTTC. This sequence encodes CASSLATSSSYNEQFF.

This CDR3 is CASSLDSPGNYNEQFF. The CDR3, as DNA: TGTGCCAGCAGCTTAGATTCTCCGGGGAACTACAATGAGCAGTTCTTC. The chain links TRBV7-6 to TRBJ2-1, with D tentatively TRBD2 (5 bases). V gave up 1 base and J gave up 3 bases, with 13 bases separating them. The CDR3 sequence is 16 residues long. Looked up from germline, CDR1 is SGHVS and CDR2 is FNYEAQ.

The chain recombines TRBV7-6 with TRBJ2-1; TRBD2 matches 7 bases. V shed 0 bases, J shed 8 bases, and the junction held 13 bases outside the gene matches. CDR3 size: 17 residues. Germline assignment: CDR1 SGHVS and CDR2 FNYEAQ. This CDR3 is CASSLAGGMDYGHEQFF. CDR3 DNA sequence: TGTGCCAGCAGCTTAGCGGGGGGGATGGATTATGGGCATGAGCAGTTCTTC.

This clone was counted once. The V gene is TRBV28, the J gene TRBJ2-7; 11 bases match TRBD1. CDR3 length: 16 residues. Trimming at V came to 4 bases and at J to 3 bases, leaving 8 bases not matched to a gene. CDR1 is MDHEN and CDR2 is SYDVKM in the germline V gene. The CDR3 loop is CASSSIGTGGSYEQYF. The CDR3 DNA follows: TGTGCCAGCAGTTCCATCGGGACAGGGGGGAGCTACGAGCAGTACTTC.

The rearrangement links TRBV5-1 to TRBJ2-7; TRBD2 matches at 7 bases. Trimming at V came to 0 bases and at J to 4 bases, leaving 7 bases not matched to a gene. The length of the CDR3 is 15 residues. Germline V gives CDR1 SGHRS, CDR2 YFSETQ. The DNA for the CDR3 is TGCGCCAGCAGCTTGGAAGCGGGACCGGGGTACGAGCAGTACTTC. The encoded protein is CASSLEAGPGYEQYF.

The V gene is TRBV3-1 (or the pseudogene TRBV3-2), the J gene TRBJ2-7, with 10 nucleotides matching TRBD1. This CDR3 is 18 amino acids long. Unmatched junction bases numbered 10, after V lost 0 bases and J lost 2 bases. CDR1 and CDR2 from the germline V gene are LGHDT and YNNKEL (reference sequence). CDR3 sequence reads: CASSQDSWPGQGTYEQYF. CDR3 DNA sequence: TGTGCCAGCAGCCAAGATAGTTGGCCGGGACAGGGGACCTACGAGCAGTACTTC.

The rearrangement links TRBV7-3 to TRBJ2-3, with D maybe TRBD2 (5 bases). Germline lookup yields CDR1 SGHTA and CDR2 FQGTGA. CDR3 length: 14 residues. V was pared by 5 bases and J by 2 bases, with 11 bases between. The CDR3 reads CASSEGPTTDTQYF. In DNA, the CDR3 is TGTGCCAGCAGCGAGGGCCCCACCACAGATACGCAGTATTTT. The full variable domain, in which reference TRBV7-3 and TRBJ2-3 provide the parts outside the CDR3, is GAGVSQTPSNKVTEKGKYVELRCDPISGHTALYWYRQSLGQGPEFLIYFQGTGAADDSGLPNDRFFAVRPEGSVSTLKIQRTERGDSAVYLCASSEGPTTDTQYFGPGTRLTVL.

The CDR3, as DNA: TGTGCCAGCAGCTCCAGGGGACAGGGGGCGAGTGAGCAGTTCTTC. Its protein is CASSSRGQGASEQFF. The gene calls are TRBV7-3 and TRBJ2-1, with 12 nucleotides matching TRBD1. Per germline, CDR1 SGHTA and CDR2 FQGTGA. CDR3 length: 15 amino acids. V shed 4 bases, J shed 9 bases, and the junction held 7 bases outside the gene matches. Using reference TRBV7-3 and TRBJ2-1 for the parts outside the CDR3, the full variable domain is GAGVSQTPSNKVTEKGKYVELRCDPISGHTALYWYRQSLGQGPEFLIYFQGTGAADDSGLPNDRFFAVRPEGSVSTLKIQRTERGDSAVYLCASSSRGQGASEQFFGPGTRLTVL.

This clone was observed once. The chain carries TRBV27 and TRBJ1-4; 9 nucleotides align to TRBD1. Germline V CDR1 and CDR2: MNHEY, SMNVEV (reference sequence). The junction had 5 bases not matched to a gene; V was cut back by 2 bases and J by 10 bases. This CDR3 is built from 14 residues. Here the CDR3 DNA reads TGTGCCAGCAGTTTAGGGGACAGGGACGGAAAACTGTTTTTT. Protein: CASSLGDRDGKLFF.

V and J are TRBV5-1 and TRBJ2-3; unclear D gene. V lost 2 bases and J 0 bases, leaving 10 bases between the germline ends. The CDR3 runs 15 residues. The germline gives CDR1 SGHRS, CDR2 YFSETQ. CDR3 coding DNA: TGCGCCAGCAGCTTCCAACTTGCTAGCACAGATACGCAGTATTTT. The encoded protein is CASSFQLASTDTQYF.

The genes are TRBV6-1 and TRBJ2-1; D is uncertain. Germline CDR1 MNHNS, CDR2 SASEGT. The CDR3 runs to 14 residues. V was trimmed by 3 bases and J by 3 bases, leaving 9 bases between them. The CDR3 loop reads CASSEVGSYNEQFF. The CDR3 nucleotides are TGTGCCAGCAGTGAGGTTGGCAGCTACAATGAGCAGTTCTTC.

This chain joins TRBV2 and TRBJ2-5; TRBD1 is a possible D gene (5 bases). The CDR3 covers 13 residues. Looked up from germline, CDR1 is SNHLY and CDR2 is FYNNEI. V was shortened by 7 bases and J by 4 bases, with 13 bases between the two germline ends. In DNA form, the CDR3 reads TGTGCCAGCATTAGGGGCTTGGGAGAGACCCAGTACTTC. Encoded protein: CASIRGLGETQYF.

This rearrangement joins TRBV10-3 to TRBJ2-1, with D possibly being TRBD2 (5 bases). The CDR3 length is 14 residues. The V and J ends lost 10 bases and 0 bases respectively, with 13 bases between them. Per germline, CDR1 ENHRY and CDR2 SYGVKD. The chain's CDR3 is CATGVGSSYNEQFF. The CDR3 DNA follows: TGTGCCACCGGGGTGGGGAGCTCCTACAATGAGCAGTTCTTC.

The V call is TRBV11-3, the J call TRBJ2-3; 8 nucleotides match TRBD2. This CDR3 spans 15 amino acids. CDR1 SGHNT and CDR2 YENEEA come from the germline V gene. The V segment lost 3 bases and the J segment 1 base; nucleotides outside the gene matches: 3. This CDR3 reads CASSFGRGGTDTQYF. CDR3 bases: TGTGCCAGCAGCTTCGGGCGGGGGGGCACAGATACGCAGTATTTT.

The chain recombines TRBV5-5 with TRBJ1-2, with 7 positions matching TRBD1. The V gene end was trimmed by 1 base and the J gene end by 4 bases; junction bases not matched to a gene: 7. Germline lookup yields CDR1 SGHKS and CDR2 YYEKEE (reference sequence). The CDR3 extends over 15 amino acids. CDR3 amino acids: CASSLKPGQIYGYTF. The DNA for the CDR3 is TGTGCCAGCAGCTTGAAGCCGGGACAGATCTATGGCTACACCTTC.

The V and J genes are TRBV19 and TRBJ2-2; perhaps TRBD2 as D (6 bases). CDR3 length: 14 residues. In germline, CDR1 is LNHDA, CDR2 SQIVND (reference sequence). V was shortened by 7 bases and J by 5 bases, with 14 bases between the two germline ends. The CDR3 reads CASIPPGRTGELFF. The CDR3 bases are TGTGCCAGTATTCCTCCAGGGAGGACCGGGGAGCTGTTTTTT.

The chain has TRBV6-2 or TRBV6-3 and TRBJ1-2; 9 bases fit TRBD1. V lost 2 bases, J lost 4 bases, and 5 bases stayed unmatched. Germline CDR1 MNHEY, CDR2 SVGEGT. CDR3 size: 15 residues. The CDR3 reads CASSYGQGNAYGYTF. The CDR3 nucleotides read TGTGCCAGCAGTTACGGACAGGGGAATGCCTATGGCTACACCTTC.

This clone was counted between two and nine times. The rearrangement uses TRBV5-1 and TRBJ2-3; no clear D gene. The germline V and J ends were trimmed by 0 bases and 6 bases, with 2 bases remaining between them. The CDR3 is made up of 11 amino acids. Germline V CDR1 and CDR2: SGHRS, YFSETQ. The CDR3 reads CASSLADTQYF. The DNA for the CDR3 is TGCGCCAGCAGCTTGGCGGATACGCAGTATTTT.

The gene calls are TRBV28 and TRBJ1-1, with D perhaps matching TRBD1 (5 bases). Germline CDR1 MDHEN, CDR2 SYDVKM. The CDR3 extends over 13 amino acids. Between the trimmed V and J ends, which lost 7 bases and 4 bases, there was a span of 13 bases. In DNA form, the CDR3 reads TGTGCCAGCACCCTACAGGCTCGCACTGAAGCTTTCTTT. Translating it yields CASTLQARTEAFF.

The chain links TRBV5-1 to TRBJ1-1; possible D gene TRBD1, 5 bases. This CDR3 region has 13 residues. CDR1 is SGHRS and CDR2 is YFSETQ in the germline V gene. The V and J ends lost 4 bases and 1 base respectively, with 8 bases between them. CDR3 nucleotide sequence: TGCGCCAGCAGCCCTACAGGGAACACTGAAGCTTTCTTT. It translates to CASSPTGNTEAFF.

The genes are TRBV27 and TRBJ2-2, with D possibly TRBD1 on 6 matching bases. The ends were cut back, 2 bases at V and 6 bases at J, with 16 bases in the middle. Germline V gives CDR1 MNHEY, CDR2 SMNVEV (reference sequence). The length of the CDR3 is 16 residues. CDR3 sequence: CASSLNPGAGAGELFF. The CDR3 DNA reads TGTGCCAGCAGTTTAAACCCCGGGGCAGGGGCCGGGGAGCTGTTTTTT.

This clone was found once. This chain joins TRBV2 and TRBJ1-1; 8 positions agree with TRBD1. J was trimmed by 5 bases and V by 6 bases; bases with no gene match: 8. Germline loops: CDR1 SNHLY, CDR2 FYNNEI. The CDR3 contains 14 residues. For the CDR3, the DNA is TGTGCCAGCAGACTGGACAGGGTAGGGACTGAAGCTTTCTTT. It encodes CASRLDRVGTEAFF.

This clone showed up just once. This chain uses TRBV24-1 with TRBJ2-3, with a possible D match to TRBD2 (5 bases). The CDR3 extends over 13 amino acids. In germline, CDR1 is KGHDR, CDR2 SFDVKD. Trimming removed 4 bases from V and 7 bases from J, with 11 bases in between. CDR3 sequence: CATSEASTYTQYF. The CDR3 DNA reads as TGTGCCACCAGTGAGGCTAGCACGTATACGCAGTATTTT.

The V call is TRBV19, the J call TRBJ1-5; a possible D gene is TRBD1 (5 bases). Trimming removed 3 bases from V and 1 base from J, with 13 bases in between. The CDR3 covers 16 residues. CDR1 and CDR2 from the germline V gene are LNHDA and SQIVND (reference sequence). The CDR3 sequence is CASSIGGGRSNQPQHF. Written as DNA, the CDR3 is TGTGCCAGTAGTATCGGGGGGGGAAGGAGCAATCAGCCCCAGCATTTT.

Here the CDR3 DNA reads TGTGCCAGCAGCACCCAACTCGGGGGGAATTCACCCCTCCACTTT. It codes for CASSTQLGGNSPLHF. The chain carries TRBV9 and TRBJ1-6, with TRBD1 as a possible D gene (5 bases). CDR3 size: 15 residues. The germline gives CDR1 SGDLS, CDR2 YYNGEE. V lost 4 bases to trimming and J lost 7 bases, with 15 bases between them.